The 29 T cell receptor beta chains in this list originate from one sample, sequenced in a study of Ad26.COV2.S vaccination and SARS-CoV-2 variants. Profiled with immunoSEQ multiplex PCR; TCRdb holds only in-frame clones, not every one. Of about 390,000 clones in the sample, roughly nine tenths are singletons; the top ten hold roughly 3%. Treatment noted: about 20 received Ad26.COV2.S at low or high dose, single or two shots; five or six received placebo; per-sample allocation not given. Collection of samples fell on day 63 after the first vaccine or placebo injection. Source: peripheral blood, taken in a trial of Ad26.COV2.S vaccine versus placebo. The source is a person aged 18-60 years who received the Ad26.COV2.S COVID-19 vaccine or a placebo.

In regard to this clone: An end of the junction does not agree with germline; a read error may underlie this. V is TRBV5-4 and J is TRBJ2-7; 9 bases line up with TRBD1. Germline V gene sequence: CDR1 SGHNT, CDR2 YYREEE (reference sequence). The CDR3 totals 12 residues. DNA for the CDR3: TGTGCCAGCAGCTTGGGGGGACAGGGCCCCGTCTTC. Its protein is CASSLGGQGPVF.

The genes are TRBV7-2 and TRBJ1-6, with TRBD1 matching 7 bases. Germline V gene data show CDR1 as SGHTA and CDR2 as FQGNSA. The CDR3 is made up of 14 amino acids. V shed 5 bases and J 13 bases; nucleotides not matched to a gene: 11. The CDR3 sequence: CASSLDATGNPLHF. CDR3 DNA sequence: TGTGCCAGCAGCCTGGACGCGACAGGGAATCCCCTCCACTTT.

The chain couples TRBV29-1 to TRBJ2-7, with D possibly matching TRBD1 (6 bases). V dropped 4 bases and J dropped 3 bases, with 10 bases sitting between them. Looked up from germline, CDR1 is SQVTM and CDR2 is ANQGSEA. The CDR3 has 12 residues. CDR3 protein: CSVGQGLYEQYF. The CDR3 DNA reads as TGCAGCGTTGGGCAGGGGCTCTACGAGCAGTACTTC.

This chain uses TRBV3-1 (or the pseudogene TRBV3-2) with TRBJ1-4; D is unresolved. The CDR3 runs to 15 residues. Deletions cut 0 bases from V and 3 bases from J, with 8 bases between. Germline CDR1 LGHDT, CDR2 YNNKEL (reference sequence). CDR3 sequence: CASSQEAGANEKLFF. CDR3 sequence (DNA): TGTGCCAGCAGCCAAGAGGCGGGAGCTAATGAAAAACTGTTTTTT.

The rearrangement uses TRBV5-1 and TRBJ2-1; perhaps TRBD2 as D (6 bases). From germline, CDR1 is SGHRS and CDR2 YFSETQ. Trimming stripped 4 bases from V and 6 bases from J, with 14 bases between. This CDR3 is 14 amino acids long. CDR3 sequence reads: CASSPGLLTNEQFF. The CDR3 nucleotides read TGCGCCAGCAGCCCGGGACTCCTAACCAATGAGCAGTTCTTC.

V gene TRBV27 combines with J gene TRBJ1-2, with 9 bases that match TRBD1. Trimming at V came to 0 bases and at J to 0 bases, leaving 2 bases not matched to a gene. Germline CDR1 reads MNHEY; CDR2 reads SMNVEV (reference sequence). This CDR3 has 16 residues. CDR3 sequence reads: CASSLSGQGSNYGYTF. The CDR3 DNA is TGTGCCAGCAGTTTATCCGGACAGGGGTCTAACTATGGCTACACCTTC.

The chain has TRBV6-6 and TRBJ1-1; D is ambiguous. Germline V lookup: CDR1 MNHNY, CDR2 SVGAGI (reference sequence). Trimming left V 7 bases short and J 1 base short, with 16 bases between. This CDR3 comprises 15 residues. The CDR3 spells CASNPKKDGNTEAFF. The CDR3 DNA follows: TGTGCCAGCAACCCCAAAAAAGACGGGAACACTGAAGCTTTCTTT.

The CDR3 is CASSQDAGFNQPQHF. In nucleotides, the CDR3 is TGTGCCAGCAGCCAAGACGCTGGGTTTAATCAGCCCCAGCATTTT. This chain links TRBV3-1 (or the pseudogene TRBV3-2) with TRBJ1-5; D not certain. CDR3 size: 15 residues. V lost 0 bases to trimming and J lost 4 bases, with 10 bases between them. Per germline, CDR1 LGHDT and CDR2 YNNKEL (reference sequence).

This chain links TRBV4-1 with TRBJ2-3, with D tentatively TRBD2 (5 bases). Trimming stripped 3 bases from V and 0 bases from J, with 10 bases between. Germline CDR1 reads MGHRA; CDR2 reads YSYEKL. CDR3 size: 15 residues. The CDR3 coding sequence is TGCGCCAGCAGCCAGGTTGGACTTAGCACAGATACGCAGTATTTT. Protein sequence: CASSQVGLSTDTQYF.

The CDR3: CASSLGHGYGYTF. Written as DNA, the CDR3 is TGTGCCAGCAGCTTAGGACATGGCTATGGCTACACCTTC. V and J are TRBV7-9 and TRBJ1-2; D is uncertain. V was trimmed by 1 base and J by 4 bases, leaving 7 bases between them. The CDR3 is 13 residues long. Germline V lookup: CDR1 SEHNR, CDR2 FQNEAQ (reference sequence).

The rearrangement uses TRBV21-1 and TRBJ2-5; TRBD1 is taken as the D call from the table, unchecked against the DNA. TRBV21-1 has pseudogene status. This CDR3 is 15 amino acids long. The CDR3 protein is CASIPTGSFQETQYF. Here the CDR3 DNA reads TGTGCCAGCATCCCGACAGGAAGCTTCCAAGAGACCCAGTACTTC.

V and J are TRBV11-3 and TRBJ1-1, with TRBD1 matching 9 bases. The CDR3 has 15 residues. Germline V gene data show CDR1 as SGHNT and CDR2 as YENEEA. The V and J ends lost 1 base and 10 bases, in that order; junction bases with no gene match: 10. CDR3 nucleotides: TGTGCCAGCAGCTTAGGATTGGGACAGGGTGGTCGAGCTTTCTTT. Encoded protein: CASSLGLGQGGRAFF.

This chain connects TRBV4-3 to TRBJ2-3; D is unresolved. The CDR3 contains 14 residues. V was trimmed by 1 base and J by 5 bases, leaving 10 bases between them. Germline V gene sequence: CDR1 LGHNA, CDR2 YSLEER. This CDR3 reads CASSQGLPVDTQYF. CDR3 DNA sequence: TGCGCCAGCAGCCAAGGGCTTCCGGTAGATACGCAGTATTTT.

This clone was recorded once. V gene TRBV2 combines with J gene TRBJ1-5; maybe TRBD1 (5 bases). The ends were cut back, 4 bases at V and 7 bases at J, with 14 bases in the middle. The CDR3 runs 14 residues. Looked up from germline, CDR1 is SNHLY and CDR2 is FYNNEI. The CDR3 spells CASSAPLRGQPQHF. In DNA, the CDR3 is TGTGCCAGCAGTGCTCCGCTGCGGGGGCAGCCCCAGCATTTT.

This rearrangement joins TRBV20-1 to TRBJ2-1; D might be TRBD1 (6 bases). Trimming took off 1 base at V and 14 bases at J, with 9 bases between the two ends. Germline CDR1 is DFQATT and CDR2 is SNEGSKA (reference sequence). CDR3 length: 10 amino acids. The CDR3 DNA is TGCAGTGCTAGAGTGGGGGCCGAGTTCTTC. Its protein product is CSARVGAEFF.

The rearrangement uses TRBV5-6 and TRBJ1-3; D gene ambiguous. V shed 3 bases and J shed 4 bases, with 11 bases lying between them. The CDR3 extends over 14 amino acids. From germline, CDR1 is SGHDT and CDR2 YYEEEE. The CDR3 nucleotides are TGTGCCAGCAGCTCGACGTCGTTGGGAAACACCATATATTTT. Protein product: CASSSTSLGNTIYF.

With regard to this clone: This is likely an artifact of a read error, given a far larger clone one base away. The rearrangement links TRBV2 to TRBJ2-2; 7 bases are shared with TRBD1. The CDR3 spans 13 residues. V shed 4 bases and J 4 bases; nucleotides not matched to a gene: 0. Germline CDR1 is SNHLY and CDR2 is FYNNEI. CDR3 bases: TGTGCCAGCAGTGGGACAGGCACCGGGGAGCTGTTTTTT. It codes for CASSGTGTGELFF.

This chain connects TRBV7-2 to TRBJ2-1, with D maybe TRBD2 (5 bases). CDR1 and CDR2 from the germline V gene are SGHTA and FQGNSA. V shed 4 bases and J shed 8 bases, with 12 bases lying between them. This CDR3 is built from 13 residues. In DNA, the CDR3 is TGTGCCAGCAGCTATAGAACAGCGGATGAGCAGTTCTTC. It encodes CASSYRTADEQFF.

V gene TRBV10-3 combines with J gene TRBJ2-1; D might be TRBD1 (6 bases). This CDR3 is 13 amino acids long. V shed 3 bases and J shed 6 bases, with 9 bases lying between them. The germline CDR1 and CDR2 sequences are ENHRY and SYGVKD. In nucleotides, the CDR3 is TGTGCCATCAGTGATTTGGGGGCCAATGAGCAGTTCTTC. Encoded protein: CAISDLGANEQFF.

Here the CDR3 reads CASSLLGGGTEAFF. The CDR3, as DNA: TGTGCCAGCAGTTTACTCGGAGGCGGGACTGAAGCTTTCTTT. The J gene is TRBJ1-1, the V gene TRBV13; no firm D call. CDR1 is PRHDT and CDR2 is FYEKMQ in the germline V gene (reference sequence). Trimming shortened V by 6 bases and J by 5 bases, and 16 bases separated the two germline ends. This CDR3 has 14 residues.

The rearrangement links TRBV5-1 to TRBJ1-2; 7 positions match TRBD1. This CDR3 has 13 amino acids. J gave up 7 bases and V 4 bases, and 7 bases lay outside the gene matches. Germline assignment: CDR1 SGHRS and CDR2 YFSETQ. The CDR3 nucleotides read TGCGCCAGCAGCACTACAGGGGCGGGTGGCTACACCTTC. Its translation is CASSTTGAGGYTF.

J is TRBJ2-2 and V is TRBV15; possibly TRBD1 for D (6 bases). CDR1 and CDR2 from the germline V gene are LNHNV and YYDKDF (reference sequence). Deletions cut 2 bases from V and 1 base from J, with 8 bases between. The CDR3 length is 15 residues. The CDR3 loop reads CATSRRGQNTGELFF. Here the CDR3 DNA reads TGTGCCACCAGCAGAAGGGGACAGAACACCGGGGAGCTGTTTTTT.

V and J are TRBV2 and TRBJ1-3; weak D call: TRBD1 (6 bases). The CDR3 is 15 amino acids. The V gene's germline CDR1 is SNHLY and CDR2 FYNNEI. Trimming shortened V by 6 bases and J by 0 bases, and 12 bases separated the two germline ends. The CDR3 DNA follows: TGTGCCAGCAGCCAACAGGGCGGCTCTGGAAACACCATATATTTT. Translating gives CASSQQGGSGNTIYF.

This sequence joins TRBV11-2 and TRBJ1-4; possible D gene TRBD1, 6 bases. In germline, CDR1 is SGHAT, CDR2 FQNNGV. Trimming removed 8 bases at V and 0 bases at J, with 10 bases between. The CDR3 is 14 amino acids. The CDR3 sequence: CASAPGATNEKLFF. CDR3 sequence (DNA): TGTGCCAGCGCCCCAGGGGCAACTAATGAAAAACTGTTTTTT.

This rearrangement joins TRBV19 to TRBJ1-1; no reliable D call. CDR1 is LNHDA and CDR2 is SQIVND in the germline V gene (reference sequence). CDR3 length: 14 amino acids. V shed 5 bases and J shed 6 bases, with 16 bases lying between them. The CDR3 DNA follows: TGTGCCAGTAGTTTGGTTGCGGGTAGGGCTGAAGCTTTCTTT. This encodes CASSLVAGRAEAFF.

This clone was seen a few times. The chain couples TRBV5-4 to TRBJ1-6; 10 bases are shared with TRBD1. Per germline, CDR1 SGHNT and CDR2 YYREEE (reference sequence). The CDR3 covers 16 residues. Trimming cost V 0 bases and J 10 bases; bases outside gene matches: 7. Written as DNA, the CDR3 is TGTGCCAGCAGCTTGGATGGGGGGACAGGGGACTCACCCCTCCACTTT. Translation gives CASSLDGGTGDSPLHF.

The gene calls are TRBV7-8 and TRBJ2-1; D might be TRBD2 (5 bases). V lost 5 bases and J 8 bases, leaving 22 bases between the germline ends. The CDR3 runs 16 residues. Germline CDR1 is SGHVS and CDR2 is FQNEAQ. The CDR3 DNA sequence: TGTGCCAGCAGCAGAAGAGGGTCGGGCATGGTGGATGAGCAGTTCTTC. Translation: CASSRRGSGMVDEQFF.

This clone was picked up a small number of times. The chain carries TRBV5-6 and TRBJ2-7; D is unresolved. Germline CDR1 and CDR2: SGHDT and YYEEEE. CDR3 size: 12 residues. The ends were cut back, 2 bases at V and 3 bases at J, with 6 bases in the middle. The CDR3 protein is CASSLGNYEQYF. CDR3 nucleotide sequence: TGTGCCAGCAGCTTAGGAAACTACGAGCAGTACTTC.

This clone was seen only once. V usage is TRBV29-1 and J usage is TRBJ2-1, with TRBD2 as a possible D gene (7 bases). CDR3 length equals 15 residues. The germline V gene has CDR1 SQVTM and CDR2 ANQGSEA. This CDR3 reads CSTPPGGDLYNEQFF. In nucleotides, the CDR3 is TGCAGTACTCCTCCGGGGGGCGACCTCTACAATGAGCAGTTCTTC.